This TCR beta chain derives from a study of tumor-infiltrating lymphocytes in primary liver carcinoma. Overall study: The patient group consisted of men and women aged 30 to 69 years. Each sample had roughly 3.65 to 8 million productive TCRbeta reads regardless of tissue type. Overall study results and limits: In the absence of sorting, bulk samples left CD4+ and CD8+ repertoires uncompared. Pairs comparing tumor with adjacent tissue or blood overlapped less than pairs drawn from tumor regions.

The germline V gene has CDR1 LGHNA and CDR2 YNFKEQ. The CDR3 is made up of 15 amino acids. Trimming shortened V by 2 bases and J by 7 bases, and 15 bases separated the two germline ends. Germline DNA was also extracted, with blood RNA taken from unsorted whole blood. To note about this clonotype: Its cognate antigen is unknown. A much larger clone is a single base away; this may be a read error.

TCR beta cDNA was reverse-transcribed from 500 to 550 ng of total RNA. The reaction used a constant-region primer and ProtoScript II reverse transcriptase. Sequencing libraries for TCR beta derived from three nested multiplex PCR rounds that used slightly modified ARM-PCR. For around 9 cycles apiece, the opening two PCR rounds ran with TRBV1-TRBV30 forward primers and a C-beta reverse primer. TCRdb reanalysed the multiplex PCR reads using MiXCR and keeps one entry per CDR3 protein. The table has 320,000 or so distinct CDR3 sequences, approximately 60% seen once; the top ten hold roughly 9%. The chain combines TRBV4-2 with TRBJ2-1; possibly TRBD2 for D (6 bases). Sequencing was carried out using peripheral blood. This clonotype was obtained from a man in his forties with primary liver carcinoma and hepatitis B virus infection. The CDR3 region is CASSQPGATGNEQFF. CDR3 nucleotides: TGTGCCAGCAGCCAACCGGGAGCTACGGGGAATGAGCAGTTCTTC.